These 24 T cell receptor beta chains were sequenced from one sample in a study of T cell responses to AZD1222 COVID-19 vaccine. Assay used: immunoSEQ multiplex PCR; TCRdb lists only in-frame clones, some missing. The table lists around 120,000 clones, about 93% of them singletons. Specimen: peripheral blood, collected 28 days after the second AZD1222 dose. These receptors were collected from an adult who received the AZD1222 COVID-19 vaccine.

The chain joins TRBV7-3 to TRBJ2-1; unclear D gene. Trimming left V 2 bases short and J 6 bases short, with 14 bases between. CDR1 and CDR2 (germline): SGHTA, FQGTGA. The CDR3 is 15 residues long. This CDR3 reads CASSLGSYGSNEQFF. DNA of the CDR3: TGTGCCAGCAGCTTAGGCTCATATGGTTCCAATGAGCAGTTCTTC.

The chain uses TRBV4-3 and TRBJ1-6; 7 bases fit TRBD1. The ends lost 3 bases at V and 2 bases at J; junction bases unmatched: 1. This CDR3 region has 15 residues. CDR1 is LGHNA, CDR2 YSLEER, per germline. The CDR3 coding sequence is TGCGCCAGCAGCCAGACAGGGACCTATAATTCACCCCTCCACTTT. This encodes CASSQTGTYNSPLHF.

The genes are TRBV11-2 and TRBJ2-7, with 7 nucleotides matching TRBD1. The V gene's germline CDR1 is SGHAT and CDR2 FQNNGV. CDR3 length equals 15 residues. The V and J ends lost 0 bases and 6 bases, in that order; junction bases with no gene match: 8. The CDR3 region is CASSLERPGTAEQYF. CDR3 nucleotides: TGTGCCAGCAGCTTAGAAAGGCCCGGGACAGCCGAGCAGTACTTC. Supplemented by reference TRBV11-2 and TRBJ2-7, the full variable domain reads EAGVAQSPRYKIIEKRQSVAFWCNPISGHATLYWYQQILGQGPKLLIQFQNNGVVDDSQLPKDRFSAERLKGVDSTLKIQPAKLEDSAVYLCASSLERPGTAEQYFGPGTRLTVT.

The genes are TRBV19 and TRBJ2-7, with a tentative D call TRBD2 (5 bases). Looked up from germline, CDR1 is LNHDA and CDR2 is SQIVND (reference sequence). The CDR3 extends over 11 amino acids. V lost 8 bases to trimming and J lost 7 bases, with 12 bases between them. The CDR3 spells CASPDPGEQYF. The DNA of the CDR3 is TGTGCCAGTCCTGACCCGGGGGAGCAGTACTTC.

This chain joins TRBV6-5 and TRBJ2-7; D is unresolved. V lost 6 bases and J 0 bases, leaving 12 bases between the germline ends. This CDR3 region has 14 residues. Germline lookup yields CDR1 MNHEY and CDR2 SVGAGI. The CDR3 loop reads CASRGSFSSYEQYF. The CDR3 nucleotides are TGTGCCAGCAGGGGGTCCTTTAGCTCCTACGAGCAGTACTTC.

V gene TRBV6-2 or TRBV6-3 combines with J gene TRBJ2-7, with 9 bases identical to TRBD1. This CDR3 has 15 residues. The V gene's germline CDR1 is MNHEY and CDR2 SVGEGT. Trimming cost V 4 bases and J 0 bases; bases outside gene matches: 4. CDR3 protein: CASSFGTGRSYEQYF. The CDR3 DNA sequence: TGTGCCAGCAGTTTCGGGACAGGGCGCTCCTACGAGCAGTACTTC.

The chain couples TRBV20-1 to TRBJ2-1; D perhaps matches TRBD2 (5 bases). This CDR3 region has 12 residues. V was clipped by 3 bases and J by 7 bases, with 10 bases between them. CDR1 and CDR2 from the germline V gene are DFQATT and SNEGSKA (reference sequence). The CDR3 DNA reads as TGCAGTGCTAGTCGTTCGGGGAATGAGCAGTTCTTC. Encoded protein: CSASRSGNEQFF.

The rearrangement uses TRBV7-2 and TRBJ1-4; D remains ambiguous. Germline V gene lookup returns CDR1 SGHTA and CDR2 FQGNSA. The CDR3 has 14 residues. V lost 6 bases, J lost 0 bases, and 8 bases lay in between. CDR3 nucleotide sequence: TGTGCCAGCAGTACAAGTGCAACTAATGAAAAACTGTTTTTT. Translated: CASSTSATNEKLFF.

This chain uses TRBV23-1 with TRBJ1-2; tentative D call: TRBD1 (6 bases). TRBV23-1 is classed as an ORF, of uncertain function. CDR3 length: 14 amino acids. The V end lost 4 bases, the J end lost 4 bases, and 13 bases lay between the germline ends. CDR3 sequence: CASSPLQGIYGYTF. The CDR3 DNA is TGCGCCAGCAGTCCCCTCCAGGGGATCTATGGCTACACCTTC.

This sequence joins TRBV7-8 and TRBJ1-2; 9 bases are a match to TRBD1. Germline-derived CDR1 and CDR2 are SGHVS and FQNEAQ. The V gene end was trimmed by 0 bases and the J gene end by 5 bases; junction bases not matched to a gene: 4. The CDR3 is 15 amino acids. The CDR3 sequence: CASSLASGQGYGYTF. The CDR3 DNA is TGTGCCAGCAGCTTAGCATCGGGACAGGGATATGGCTACACCTTC.

The CDR3 sequence: CASSRNRGTGELFF. The CDR3 nucleotides read TGTGCCAGCAGTCGAAATCGGGGGACCGGGGAGCTGTTTTTT. The V and J genes are TRBV27 and TRBJ2-2, with D possibly matching TRBD2 (6 bases). The CDR3 totals 14 residues. CDR1 is MNHEY and CDR2 is SMNVEV in the germline V gene (reference sequence). V dropped 5 bases and J dropped 5 bases, with 12 bases sitting between them.

The CDR3 bases are TGTGCCTGTACAGGGGGCGAAATTAATACGCAGTATTTT. This codes for CACTGGEINTQYF. V is TRBV10-3 and J is TRBJ2-3; 9 positions agree with TRBD1. CDR1 and CDR2 (germline): ENHRY, SYGVKD. The CDR3 is 13 residues long. V lost 11 bases, J lost 7 bases, and 10 bases stayed unmatched.

This clone appeared once. The CDR3 reads CAARRAREAFF. The CDR3 nucleotides are TGTGCCGCCCGGCGCGCCAGGGAAGCTTTCTTT. The V gene is TRBV19, the J gene TRBJ1-1; D not resolved. In germline, CDR1 is LNHDA, CDR2 SQIVND (reference sequence). Trimming took off 11 bases at V and 8 bases at J, with 15 bases between the two ends. The CDR3 runs 11 residues.

The gene calls are TRBV11-2 and TRBJ2-7; no firm D call. The CDR3 is made up of 15 amino acids. V was trimmed by 0 bases and J by 0 bases, leaving 9 bases between them. CDR1 is SGHAT, CDR2 FQNNGV, per germline. The CDR3 DNA reads TGTGCCAGCAGCTTAGAGGTGGACCTCTCCTACGAGCAGTACTTC. Protein product: CASSLEVDLSYEQYF.

The chain couples TRBV19 to TRBJ2-1; a weak D match, TRBD1 (8 bases). The germline gives CDR1 LNHDA, CDR2 SQIVND (reference sequence). Trimming removed 5 bases at V and 9 bases at J, with 23 bases between. This CDR3 spans 16 amino acids. The CDR3 protein is CASSGRVRQGNSEQFF. DNA for the CDR3: TGTGCCAGTAGTGGGAGGGTGAGACAGGGGAATTCTGAGCAGTTCTTC.

The chain employs TRBV19 and TRBJ1-5, with unresolved D. In germline, CDR1 is LNHDA, CDR2 SQIVND (reference sequence). This CDR3 is built from 14 residues. Trimming pared 3 bases from V and 4 bases from J, leaving 10 bases between. The CDR3, as DNA: TGTGCCAGTAGTATCTCCAGCCTGAATCAGCCCCAGCATTTT. It translates to CASSISSLNQPQHF.

In this sample, this clone turned up once. The CDR3 region is CASSQNGDTIYF. The CDR3 DNA is TGTGCCAGCAGCCAGAATGGGGACACCATATATTTT. The genes are TRBV14 and TRBJ1-3; D gene unclear. Germline CDR1 is SGHDN and CDR2 is FVKESK. The CDR3 is made up of 12 amino acids. Trimming left V 3 bases short and J 8 bases short, with 8 bases between.

V and J are TRBV7-2 and TRBJ2-7; D ambiguous. CDR1 and CDR2 from the germline V gene are SGHTA and FQGNSA. The CDR3 is 13 amino acids. Trimming removed 0 bases at V and 6 bases at J, with 9 bases between. As DNA, the CDR3 is TGTGCCAGCAGCTTAGCGCTAGGGTTCGAGCAGTACTTC. This codes for CASSLALGFEQYF.

The J gene is TRBJ2-1, the V gene TRBV9; 9 nucleotides line up with TRBD2. V shed 0 bases and J 8 bases; nucleotides not matched to a gene: 3. CDR1 is SGDLS, CDR2 YYNGEE, per germline. This CDR3 has 14 amino acids. This CDR3 is CASSVGGLAYEQFF. In DNA form, the CDR3 reads TGTGCCAGCAGCGTAGGGGGACTAGCATATGAGCAGTTCTTC. The full variable domain, rest sourced from reference TRBV9 and TRBJ2-1, is DSGVTQTPKHLITATGQRVTLRCSPRSGDLSVYWYQQSLDQGLQFLIQYYNGEERAKGNILERFSAQQFPDLHSELNLSSLELGDSALYFCASSVGGLAYEQFFGPGTRLTVL.

V usage is TRBV19 and J usage is TRBJ1-5, with a weak D call TRBD1 (5 bases). The CDR3 loop spans 14 amino acids. Germline values: CDR1 LNHDA, CDR2 SQIVND (reference sequence). Trimming cost V 3 bases and J 1 base, with 7 bases left between them. CDR3 sequence (DNA): TGTGCCAGTAGTATCCCAGGGAGCAATCAGCCCCAGCATTTT. Protein sequence: CASSIPGSNQPQHF. The complete variable domain, with remaining parts taken from reference TRBV19 and TRBJ1-5, reads DGGITQSPKYLFRKEGQNVTLSCEQNLNHDAMYWYRQDPGQGLRLIYYSQIVNDFQKGDIAEGYSVSREKKESFPLTVTSAQKNPTAFYLCASSIPGSNQPQHFGDGTRLSIL.

The J gene is TRBJ2-2, the V gene TRBV18; TRBD2 might be the D (5 bases). The CDR3 contains 15 residues. Germline CDR1 reads KGHSH; CDR2 reads LQKENI. Trimming left V 6 bases short and J 2 bases short, with 13 bases between. CDR3 in amino acids: CASSRGVVNTGELFF. The CDR3 DNA reads as TGTGCCAGCTCCCGGGGTGTGGTAAACACCGGGGAGCTGTTTTTT.

The chain employs TRBV5-5 and TRBJ1-5; no definite D call. CDR1 is SGHKS, CDR2 YYEKEE, per germline (reference sequence). The CDR3 extends over 15 amino acids. V was cut by 4 bases and J by 5 bases, with 16 bases left in between. In nucleotides, the CDR3 is TGTGCCAGCAGCCACGGGGTAGTGGGTTATCAGCCCCAGCATTTT. As protein: CASSHGVVGYQPQHF.

The rearrangement uses TRBV6-5 and TRBJ1-4; TRBD1 might be the D (6 bases). The CDR3 runs to 14 residues. The germline V gene encodes CDR1 MNHEY and CDR2 SVGAGI. V was clipped by 5 bases and J by 4 bases, with 11 bases between them. CDR3: CASSPDSLNEKLFF. The CDR3, as DNA: TGTGCCAGCAGTCCGGACAGTCTTAATGAAAAACTGTTTTTT.

The J gene is TRBJ2-1, the V gene TRBV9, with D possibly matching TRBD2 (5 bases). Trimming took off 4 bases at V and 0 bases at J, with 17 bases between the two ends. The CDR3 length is 17 residues. Germline CDR1 reads SGDLS; CDR2 reads YYNGEE. This chain's CDR3 is CASSYERGLNSYNEQFF. In DNA form, the CDR3 reads TGTGCCAGCAGCTATGAACGCGGGTTGAACTCCTACAATGAGCAGTTCTTC.